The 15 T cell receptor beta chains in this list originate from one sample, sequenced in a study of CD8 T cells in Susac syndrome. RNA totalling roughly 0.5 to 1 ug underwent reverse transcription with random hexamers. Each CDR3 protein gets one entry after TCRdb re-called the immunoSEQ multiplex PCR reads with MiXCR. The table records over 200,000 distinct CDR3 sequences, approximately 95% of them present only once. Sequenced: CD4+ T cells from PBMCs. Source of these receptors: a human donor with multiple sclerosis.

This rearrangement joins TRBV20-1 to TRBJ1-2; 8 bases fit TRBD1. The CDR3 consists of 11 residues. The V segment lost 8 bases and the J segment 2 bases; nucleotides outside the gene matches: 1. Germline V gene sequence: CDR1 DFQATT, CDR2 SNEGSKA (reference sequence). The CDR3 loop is CSSGGNYGYTF. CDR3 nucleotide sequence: TGCAGTTCAGGGGGCAACTATGGCTACACCTTC.

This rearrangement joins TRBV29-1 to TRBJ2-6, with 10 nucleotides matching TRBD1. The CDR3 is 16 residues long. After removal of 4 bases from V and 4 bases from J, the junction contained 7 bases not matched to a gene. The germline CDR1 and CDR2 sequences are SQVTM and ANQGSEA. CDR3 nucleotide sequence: TGCAGCGTTGGGGGACAGGGGAAGAACGGGGCCAACGTCCTGACTTTC. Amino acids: CSVGGQGKNGANVLTF.

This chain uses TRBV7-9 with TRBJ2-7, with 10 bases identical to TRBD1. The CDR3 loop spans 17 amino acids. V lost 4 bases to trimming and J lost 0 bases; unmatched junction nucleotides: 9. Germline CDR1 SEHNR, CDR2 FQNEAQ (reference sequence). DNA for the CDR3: TGTGCCAGCAGCTCACCCGGGACAGGGGTAAGCTCCTACGAGCAGTACTTC. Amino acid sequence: CASSSPGTGVSSYEQYF.

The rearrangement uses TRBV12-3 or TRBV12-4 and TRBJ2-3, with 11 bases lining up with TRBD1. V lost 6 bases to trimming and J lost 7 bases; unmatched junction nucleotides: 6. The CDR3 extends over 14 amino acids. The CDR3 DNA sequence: TGTGCCAGCAGCCGGGGACAGGGGGTGAATACGCAGTATTTT. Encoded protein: CASSRGQGVNTQYF.

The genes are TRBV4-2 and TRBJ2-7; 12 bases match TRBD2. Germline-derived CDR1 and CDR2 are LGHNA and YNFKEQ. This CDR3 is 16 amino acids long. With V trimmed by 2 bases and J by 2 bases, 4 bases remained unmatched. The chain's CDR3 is CASSQQASGGAYEQYF. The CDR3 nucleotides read TGTGCCAGCAGCCAACAAGCTAGCGGGGGGGCCTACGAGCAGTACTTC.

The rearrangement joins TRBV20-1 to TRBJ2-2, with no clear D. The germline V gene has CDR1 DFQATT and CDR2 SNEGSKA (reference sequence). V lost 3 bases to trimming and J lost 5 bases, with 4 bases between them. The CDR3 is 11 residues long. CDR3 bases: TGCAGTGCTAGGGGGACCGGGGAGCTGTTTTTT. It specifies CSARGTGELFF.

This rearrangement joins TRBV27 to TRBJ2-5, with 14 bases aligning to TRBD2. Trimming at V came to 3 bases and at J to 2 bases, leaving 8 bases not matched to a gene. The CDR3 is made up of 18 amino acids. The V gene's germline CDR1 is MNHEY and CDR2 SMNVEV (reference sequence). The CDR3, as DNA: TGTGCCAGCAGTTTTTCGAGGACTAGCGGGGGGCCTCAAGAGACCCAGTACTTC. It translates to CASSFSRTSGGPQETQYF.

The CDR3 DNA reads TGTGCCACCAGCCTCCGGCAGGGCGGTTACGAGCAGTACTTC. Translation gives CATSLRQGGYEQYF. The chain is built from TRBV15 and TRBJ2-7, with a possible D match to TRBD1 (5 bases). Trimming shortened V by 5 bases and J by 4 bases, and 15 bases separated the two germline ends. CDR1 and CDR2 from the germline V gene are LNHNV and YYDKDF (reference sequence). The CDR3 has 14 amino acids. Supplemented by reference TRBV15 and TRBJ2-7, the full variable domain reads DAMVIQNPRYQVTQFGKPVTLSCSQTLNHNVMYWYQQKSSQAPKLLFHYYDKDFNNEADTPDNFQSRRPNTSFCFLDIRSPGLGDTAMYLCATSLRQGGYEQYFGPGTRLTVT.

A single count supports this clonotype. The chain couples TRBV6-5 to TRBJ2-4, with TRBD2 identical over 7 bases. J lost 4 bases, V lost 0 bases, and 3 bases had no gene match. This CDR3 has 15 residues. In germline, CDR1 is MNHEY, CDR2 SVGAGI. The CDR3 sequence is CASSYSRRGKNIQYF. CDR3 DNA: TGTGCCAGCAGTTACTCGAGGCGGGGGAAAAACATTCAGTACTTC.

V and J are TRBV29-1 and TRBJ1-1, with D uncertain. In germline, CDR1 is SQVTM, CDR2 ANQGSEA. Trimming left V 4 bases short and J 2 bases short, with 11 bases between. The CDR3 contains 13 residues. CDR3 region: CSVGERFNTEAFF. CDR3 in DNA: TGCAGCGTTGGTGAGAGGTTTAACACTGAAGCTTTCTTT.

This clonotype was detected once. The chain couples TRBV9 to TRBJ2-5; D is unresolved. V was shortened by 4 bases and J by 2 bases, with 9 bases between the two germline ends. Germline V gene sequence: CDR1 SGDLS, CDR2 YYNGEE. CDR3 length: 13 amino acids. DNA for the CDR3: TGTGCCAGCAGCTCAAACCTACAAGAGACCCAGTACTTC. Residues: CASSSNLQETQYF.

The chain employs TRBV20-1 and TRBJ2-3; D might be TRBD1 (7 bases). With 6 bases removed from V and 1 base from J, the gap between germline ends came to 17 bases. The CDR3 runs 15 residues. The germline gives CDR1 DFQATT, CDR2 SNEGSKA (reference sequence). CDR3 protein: CSALRGRGGTDTQYF. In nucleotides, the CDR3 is TGCAGTGCCCTAAGGGGGCGCGGGGGCACAGATACGCAGTATTTT.

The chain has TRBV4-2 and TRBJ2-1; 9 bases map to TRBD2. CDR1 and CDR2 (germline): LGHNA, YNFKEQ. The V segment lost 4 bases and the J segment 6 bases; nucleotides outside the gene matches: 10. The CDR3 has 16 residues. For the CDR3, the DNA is TGTGCCAGCAGCCCACAGACTAGCGGTAAAACCAATGAGCAGTTCTTC. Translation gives CASSPQTSGKTNEQFF.

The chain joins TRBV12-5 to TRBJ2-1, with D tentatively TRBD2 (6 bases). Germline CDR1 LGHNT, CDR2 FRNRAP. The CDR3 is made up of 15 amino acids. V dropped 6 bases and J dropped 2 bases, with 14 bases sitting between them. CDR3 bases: TGTGCTAGTGGGCCCGGGACTGGCGCCTACAATGAGCAGTTCTTC. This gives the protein CASGPGTGAYNEQFF. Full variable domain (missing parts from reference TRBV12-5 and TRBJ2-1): DARVTQTPRHKVTEMGQEVTMRCQPILGHNTVFWYRQTMMQGLELLAYFRNRAPLDDSGMPKDRFSAEMPDATLATLKIQPSEPRDSAVYFCASGPGTGAYNEQFFGPGTRLTVL.

CDR3 DNA: TGCAGTGCTAGAGATTTGATGGCGGGGGCCTACGAGCAGTACTTC. The encoded protein is CSARDLMAGAYEQYF. The J gene is TRBJ2-7, the V gene TRBV20-1, with 7 bases matching TRBD2. Germline V CDR1 and CDR2: DFQATT, SNEGSKA (reference sequence). This CDR3 is built from 15 residues. V trimming: 0 bases; J trimming: 2 bases; junction bases outside the gene matches: 7.